This TCR beta chain came from a study of blood T cell repertoires in COVID-19. Study-level information: Sites across the United States, Italy and Spain contributed samples from acute and convalescent COVID-19. In each case, the material was cDNA or gDNA derived from T cells, B-cell-depleted T cells, or PBMCs.

The trim removed 1 base at V and 7 bases at J, leaving 1 base unmatched. The CDR3 loop spans 14 amino acids. Germline V gene data show CDR1 as SGHRS and CDR2 as YFSETQ. In the authors' workflow: Nucleated cell number was recorded as an estimate derived from reference gene primer amplification. Measured with immunoSEQ multiplex PCR; TCRdb has only the in-frame clones, and not every one. V, J and clone size are taken as reported in that table, and D and trimming were inferred from the DNA itself. The profile shows approximately 480,000 clones, roughly 89% of them singletons. The source of this sequence is a man aged 18-30 years with COVID-19, enrolled during active disease. Source material: peripheral blood. V and J are TRBV5-1 and TRBJ1-6, with TRBD1 matching over 8 bases. CDR3: CASSLPGGNSPLHF. The CDR3 bases are TGCGCCAGCAGCTTGCCAGGGGGCAATTCACCCCTCCACTTT.